This T cell receptor beta chain was identified during a study of cytomegalovirus exposure and HLA in healthy donors. Study at large: Approximately 77 million unique TCRs from HLA-typed donors were held in an early release of data.

Study conclusions and caveats: Earlier analysis yielded a pattern in which most TCR beta V segments were productive about 87% or about 30% of the time. A later analysis, which compared TCR beta chains of equal frequency, found the HLA-associated ones more clonally expanded. Overall, about 160 TCR beta chains were annotated as cytomegalovirus-associated.

V dropped 6 bases and J dropped 8 bases, with 13 bases sitting between them. This CDR3 spans 12 amino acids. In germline, CDR1 is MDHEN, CDR2 SYDVKM. The PCR used 60 Vbeta and 13 Jbeta primers. Libraries were prepared by immunoSEQ multiplex PCR; TCRdb keeps only in-frame clonotypes and omits some of them. The table lists about 130,000 clones, about 73% of them singletons. About this clone itself: Antigen specificity is unknown.

Sequenced: PBMCs. The TCR comes from a middle-aged woman in good health and CMV-seropositive. The chain uses TRBV28 and TRBJ1-2; tentatively, D is TRBD1 (6 bases). Here the CDR3 reads CASRGGARGYTF. The CDR3 DNA sequence: TGTGCCAGCAGAGGGGGGGCCAGGGGCTACACCTTC.